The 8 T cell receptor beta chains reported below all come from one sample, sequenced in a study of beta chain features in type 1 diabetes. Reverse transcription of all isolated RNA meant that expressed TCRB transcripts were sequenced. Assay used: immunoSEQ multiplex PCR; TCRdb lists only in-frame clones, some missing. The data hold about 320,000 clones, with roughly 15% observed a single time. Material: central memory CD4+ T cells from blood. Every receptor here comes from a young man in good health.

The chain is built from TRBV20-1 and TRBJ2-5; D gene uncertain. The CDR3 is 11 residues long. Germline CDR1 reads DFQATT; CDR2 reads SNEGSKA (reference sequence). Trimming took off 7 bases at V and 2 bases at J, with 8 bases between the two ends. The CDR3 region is CSGTIQETQYF. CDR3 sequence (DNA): TGCAGTGGTACGATTCAAGAGACCCAGTACTTC.

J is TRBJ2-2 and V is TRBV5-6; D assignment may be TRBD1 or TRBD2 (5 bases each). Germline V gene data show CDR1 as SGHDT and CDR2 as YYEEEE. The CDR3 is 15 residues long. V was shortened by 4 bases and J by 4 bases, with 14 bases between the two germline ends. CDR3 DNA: TGTGCCAGCAGCCCCCCCTTGGGGGTCACCGGGGAGCTGTTTTTT. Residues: CASSPPLGVTGELFF.

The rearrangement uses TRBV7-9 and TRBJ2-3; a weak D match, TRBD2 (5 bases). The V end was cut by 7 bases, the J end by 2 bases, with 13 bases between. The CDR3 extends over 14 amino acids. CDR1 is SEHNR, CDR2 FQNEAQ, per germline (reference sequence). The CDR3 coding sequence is TGTGCCAGCATTCGGGGTAGTTCCACAGATACGCAGTATTTT. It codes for CASIRGSSTDTQYF.

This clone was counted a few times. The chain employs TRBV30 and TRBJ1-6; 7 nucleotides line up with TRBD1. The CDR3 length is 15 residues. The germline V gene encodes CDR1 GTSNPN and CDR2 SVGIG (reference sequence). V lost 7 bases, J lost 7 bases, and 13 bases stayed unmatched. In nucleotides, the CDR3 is TGTGCCTCCCAGTCCGGGACAGCACGAAATTCACCCCTCCACTTT. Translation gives CASQSGTARNSPLHF. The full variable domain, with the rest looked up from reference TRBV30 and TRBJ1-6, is SQTIHQWPATLVQPVGSPLSLECTVEGTSNPNLYWYRQAAGRGLQLLFYSVGIGQISSEVPQNLSASRPQDRQFILSSKKLLLSDSGFYLCASQSGTARNSPLHFGNGTRLTVT.

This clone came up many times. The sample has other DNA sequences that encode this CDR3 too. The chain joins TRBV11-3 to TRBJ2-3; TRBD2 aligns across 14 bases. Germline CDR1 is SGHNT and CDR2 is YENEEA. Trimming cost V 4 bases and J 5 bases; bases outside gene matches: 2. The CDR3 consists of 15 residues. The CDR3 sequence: CASSSGLAGEDTQYF. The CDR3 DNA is TGTGCCAGCAGCTCGGGACTAGCGGGGGAAGATACGCAGTATTTT.

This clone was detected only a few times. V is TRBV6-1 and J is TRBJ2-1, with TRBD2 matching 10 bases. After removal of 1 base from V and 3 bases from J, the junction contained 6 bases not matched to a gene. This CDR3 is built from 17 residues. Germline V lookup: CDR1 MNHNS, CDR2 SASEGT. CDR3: CASSEESGGVYYNEQFF. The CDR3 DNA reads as TGTGCCAGCAGTGAAGAGAGCGGGGGGGTCTACTACAATGAGCAGTTCTTC.

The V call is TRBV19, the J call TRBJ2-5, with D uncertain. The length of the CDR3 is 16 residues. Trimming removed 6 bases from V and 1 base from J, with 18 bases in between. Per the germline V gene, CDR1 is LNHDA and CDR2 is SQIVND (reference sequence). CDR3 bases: TGTGCCAGTAGAGGGCGGCCAATTTCAGGCCAAGAGACCCAGTACTTC. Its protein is CASRGRPISGQETQYF.

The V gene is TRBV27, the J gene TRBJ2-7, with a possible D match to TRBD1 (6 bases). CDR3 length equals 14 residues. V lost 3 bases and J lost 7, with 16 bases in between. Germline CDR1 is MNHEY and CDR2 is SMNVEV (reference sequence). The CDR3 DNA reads TGTGCCAGCAGTTTTTGGACGGGACAAAGGGAGCAGTACGTC. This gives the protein CASSFWTGQREQYV.